This T cell receptor beta chain came from a study of blood T cell repertoires in COVID-19. As processed by the authors: Reference gene primer amplification gave estimated nucleated cell counts. Profiling relied on immunoSEQ multiplex PCR, and the TCRdb table lists in-frame clones only, not all of them. The V and J calls and clone size were taken over from that table, and D and trimming were inferred from the DNA. This repertoire shows 360,000 or so clones, around 87% found once; its top ten account for about 7%. The sequenced material came from peripheral blood. This clonotype was sampled from a man between 18 and 29 years old with active or convalescent COVID-19.

CDR3 nucleotides: TGCGCCAGCGGCCAAGCGGGGTCCGCAGATACGCAGTATTTT. It specifies CASGQAGSADTQYF. The rearrangement links TRBV5-1 to TRBJ2-3; 7 bases line up with TRBD2. Looked up from germline, CDR1 is SGHRS and CDR2 is YFSETQ. This CDR3 has 14 amino acids. V shed 7 bases and J 4 bases; nucleotides not matched to a gene: 9.